Listed here are 2 T cell receptor beta chains from one sample, sequenced in a study of sequential checkpoint blockade in melanoma (dated by TCRdb to between 2019 and 2020). Library construction relied on the immunoSEQ multiplex PCR assay. TCRdb carries this immuneACCESS record with in-frame sequences only. Its versions omit some clonotypes, under half of them owing to an unresolved V gene in the studies checked, with the rest unexplained. The sample profile shows 21,000 or so clones; about four fifths of them were found once. The top ten clones comprise over 9% of the sample. The treatment or condition label, read with the paper, signifies: randomized to nivolumab then ipilimumab (arm A) or the reverse (arm B). The sample here was CD8+ T cells sorted from blood (inferred from file names), taken from a patient given nivolumab and ipilimumab in sequence. These receptor sequences come from a human donor with melanoma.

V usage is TRBV7-3 and J usage is TRBJ1-2; D may be TRBD1 (6 bases). The CDR3 is 17 amino acids. Trimming stripped 5 bases from V and 0 bases from J, with 19 bases between. Germline lookup yields CDR1 SGHTA and CDR2 FQGTGA. The CDR3 DNA reads TGTGCCAGCAGCGTCTGGGAACCGGCAGGGGCTAACTATGGCTACACCTTC. Protein product: CASSVWEPAGANYGYTF.

The genes are TRBV14 and TRBJ2-4, with D hard to call. Trimming left V 4 bases short and J 9 bases short, with 16 bases between. From germline, CDR1 is SGHDN and CDR2 FVKESK. This CDR3 is 14 amino acids long. The CDR3 loop reads CASSPYRLRGIQYF. In nucleotides, the CDR3 is TGTGCCAGCAGCCCGTACCGACTCCGCGGCATTCAGTACTTC.